These 29 T cell receptor beta chains were sequenced from one sample in a study of blood T cell repertoires in COVID-19. TCRdb's copy holds only in-frame clones and misses some; the assay was immunoSEQ multiplex PCR. The repertoire consists of over 250,000 clones, with around 86% occurring once and the leading ten covering less than 2.5%. The specimen sequenced was peripheral blood. Every receptor here comes from a man in his forties or fifties with acute or convalescent COVID-19.

This clone has only one observation. V and J are TRBV6-5 and TRBJ1-5; the D is unclear. This CDR3 has 15 amino acids. V was shortened by 6 bases and J by 4 bases, with 16 bases between the two germline ends. Germline V lookup: CDR1 MNHEY, CDR2 SVGAGI. The CDR3, as DNA: TGTGCCAGCAGCCGTACAAACCAACAGAATCAGCCCCAGCATTTT. This sequence encodes CASSRTNQQNQPQHF.

Turning to this clone: The same CDR3 also results from other DNA sequences found in this sample. This rearrangement joins TRBV2 to TRBJ2-1; the D gene is possibly TRBD2 (6 bases). Trimming cost V 3 bases and J 2 bases, with 11 bases left between them. This CDR3 has 15 amino acids. Germline CDR1 reads SNHLY; CDR2 reads FYNNEI. The CDR3 region has the DNA TGTGCCAGCAGTGAGCTCGGGGGTACCTACAATGAGCAGTTCTTC. Amino acids: CASSELGGTYNEQFF. Drawing the rest from reference TRBV2 and TRBJ2-1, the complete variable domain is EPEVTQTPSHQVTQMGQEVILRCVPISNHLYFYWYRQILGQKVEFLVSFYNNEISEKSEIFDDQFSVERPDGSNFTLKIRSTKLEDSAMYFCASSELGGTYNEQFFGPGTRLTVL.

On this clone: The sample carries other DNA sequences with the same CDR3. The CDR3 DNA sequence: TGTGCCACCAGCAGGGACAGGGTTGGCAATCAGCCCCAGCATTTT. Encoded protein: CATSRDRVGNQPQHF. The V call is TRBV15, the J call TRBJ1-5; 8 bases map to TRBD1. V dropped 3 bases and J dropped 2; count of bases not matched to a gene: 3. The CDR3 totals 15 residues. CDR1 and CDR2 from the germline V gene are LNHNV and YYDKDF (reference sequence).

The chain links TRBV5-1 to TRBJ1-5; D not certain. CDR1 SGHRS and CDR2 YFSETQ come from the germline V gene. V lost 0 bases, J lost 8 bases, and 9 bases lay in between. The CDR3 loop spans 13 amino acids. The CDR3 spells CASSLGRKEPQHF. CDR3 in DNA: TGCGCCAGCAGCTTGGGGCGGAAGGAGCCCCAGCATTTT. The full variable domain, its missing parts supplied by reference TRBV5-1 and TRBJ1-5, is KAGVTQTPRYLIKTRGQQVTLSCSPISGHRSVSWYQQTPGQGLQFLFEYFSETQRNKGNFPGRFSGRQFSNSRSEMNVSTLELGDSALYLCASSLGRKEPQHFGDGTRLSIL.

The J gene is TRBJ2-1, the V gene TRBV6-5; 14 nucleotides align to TRBD2. CDR1 MNHEY and CDR2 SVGAGI come from the germline V gene. This CDR3 region has 15 residues. V shed 5 bases, J shed 5 bases, and the junction held 2 bases outside the gene matches. CDR3 nucleotides: TGTGCCAGCAGTACGGGACTAGCGGGGGACAATGAGCAGTTCTTC. This encodes CASSTGLAGDNEQFF.

The chain carries TRBV19 and TRBJ2-6, with 8 bases that match TRBD1. V shed 3 bases, J shed 1 base, and the junction held 8 bases outside the gene matches. The V gene's germline CDR1 is LNHDA and CDR2 SQIVND (reference sequence). CDR3 length: 18 amino acids. The CDR3 protein is CASSIPDRALSGANVLTF. CDR3 DNA: TGTGCCAGTAGTATTCCGGACAGGGCTTTGTCTGGGGCCAACGTCCTGACTTTC.

The genes are TRBV6-5 and TRBJ1-2; D gene unclear. V lost 2 bases and J 4 bases, leaving 11 bases between the germline ends. The CDR3 is made up of 14 amino acids. Per germline, CDR1 MNHEY and CDR2 SVGAGI. The CDR3 loop is CASSYPYRLYGYTF. The CDR3 region has the DNA TGTGCCAGCAGTTACCCCTACCGCCTCTATGGCTACACCTTC.

This clone has a single count. The V gene is TRBV9, the J gene TRBJ2-7; D not resolved. The CDR3 runs 12 residues. V lost 3 bases, J lost 3 bases, and 7 bases lay in between. From germline, CDR1 is SGDLS and CDR2 YYNGEE. Here the CDR3 DNA reads TGTGCCAGCAGCGCTCGGGTCTACGAGCAGTACTTC. Amino acids: CASSARVYEQYF. The variable domain in full, completed from reference TRBV9 and TRBJ2-7, reads DSGVTQTPKHLITATGQRVTLRCSPRSGDLSVYWYQQSLDQGLQFLIQYYNGEERAKGNILERFSAQQFPDLHSELNLSSLELGDSALYFCASSARVYEQYFGPGTRLTVT.

The gene calls are TRBV3-1 (or the pseudogene TRBV3-2) and TRBJ2-2; possibly TRBD2 for D (6 bases). V dropped 1 base and J dropped 0 bases, with 9 bases sitting between them. Germline V CDR1 and CDR2: LGHDT, YNNKEL (reference sequence). The CDR3 is 16 amino acids. The chain's CDR3 is CASSQAAGSNTGELFF. In DNA form, the CDR3 reads TGTGCCAGCAGCCAAGCGGCGGGGTCGAACACCGGGGAGCTGTTTTTT.

The chain carries TRBV12-3 or TRBV12-4 and TRBJ2-7; 7 positions match TRBD1. Trimming cost V 6 bases and J 6 bases; bases outside gene matches: 8. The CDR3 is made up of 13 amino acids. CDR3 sequence (DNA): TGTGCCAGCAGCCCGGGACCAGGGGGCGAGCAGTACTTC. Encoded protein: CASSPGPGGEQYF.

The DNA of the CDR3 is TGTGCCCGCAGGGATTCTGGTTCACCCCTCCACTTT. Translated: CARRDSGSPLHF. The rearrangement links TRBV30 to TRBJ1-6, with D perhaps matching TRBD1 (5 bases). The germline V and J ends were trimmed by 8 bases and 9 bases, with 14 bases remaining between them. The CDR3 consists of 12 residues. The germline V gene has CDR1 GTSNPN and CDR2 SVGIG (reference sequence). Supplemented by reference TRBV30 and TRBJ1-6, the full variable domain reads SQTIHQWPATLVQPVGSPLSLECTVEGTSNPNLYWYRQAAGRGLQLLFYSVGIGQISSEVPQNLSASRPQDRQFILSSKKLLLSDSGFYLCARRDSGSPLHFGNGTRLTVT.

This clone was found a few times. The chain combines TRBV7-3 with TRBJ2-1, with D tentatively TRBD1 (7 bases). Trimming cost V 6 bases and J 0 bases, with 15 bases left between them. The CDR3 totals 16 residues. Germline assignment: CDR1 SGHTA and CDR2 FQGTGA. CDR3: CASSFPGGPSYNEQFF. The CDR3, as DNA: TGTGCCAGCAGTTTCCCAGGGGGGCCCTCCTACAATGAGCAGTTCTTC.

The J gene is TRBJ1-2, the V gene TRBV9, with TRBD1 matching 7 bases. After removal of 3 bases from V and 5 bases from J, the junction contained 10 bases not matched to a gene. The length of the CDR3 is 15 residues. The V gene's germline CDR1 is SGDLS and CDR2 YYNGEE. The CDR3 is CASSANRGQGYGYTF. The CDR3 nucleotides read TGTGCCAGCAGCGCGAATAGGGGGCAAGGGTATGGCTACACCTTC.

This clone was seen once. This chain connects TRBV5-4 to TRBJ2-5; 9 bases match TRBD2. Trimming took 4 bases from V and 1 from J; bases not matched to a gene: 8. Germline-derived CDR1 and CDR2 are SGHNT and YYREEE (reference sequence). The CDR3 spans 16 residues. CDR3 in amino acids: CASSPGGSGGQETQYF. CDR3 nucleotides: TGTGCCAGCAGCCCCGGGGGTAGCGGGGGCCAAGAGACCCAGTACTTC.

The rearrangement links TRBV5-4 to TRBJ2-2; tentative D call: TRBD1 (6 bases). V dropped 4 bases and J dropped 4 bases, with 17 bases sitting between them. CDR1 and CDR2 (germline): SGHNT, YYREEE (reference sequence). CDR3 length: 16 amino acids. The CDR3 protein is CASSRWMGASTGELFF. DNA of the CDR3: TGTGCCAGCAGCCGCTGGATGGGGGCCAGCACCGGGGAGCTGTTTTTT.

V and J are TRBV5-5 and TRBJ1-2, with no clear D. The CDR3 runs to 13 residues. The germline gives CDR1 SGHKS, CDR2 YYEKEE (reference sequence). The ends were cut back, 1 base at V and 8 bases at J, with 12 bases in the middle. In nucleotides, the CDR3 is TGTGCCAGCAGCTTGTTGGCAGAGCGGGGCTACACCTTC. Translated, it gives CASSLLAERGYTF.

The CDR3 region is CASSPDGDQPQHF. The CDR3 DNA follows: TGTGCCAGCAGCCCCGACGGGGATCAGCCCCAGCATTTT. This chain connects TRBV9 to TRBJ1-5, with D uncertain. Trimming took off 4 bases at V and 5 bases at J, with 10 bases between the two ends. The CDR3 extends over 13 amino acids. From germline, CDR1 is SGDLS and CDR2 YYNGEE.

The chain is built from TRBV11-3 and TRBJ1-1; the D is unclear. Germline CDR1 and CDR2: SGHNT and YENEEA. V was cut by 5 bases and J by 5 bases, with 12 bases left in between. The CDR3 runs to 13 residues. CDR3 region: CASSPSPVTEAFF. Here the CDR3 DNA reads TGTGCCAGCAGCCCCAGTCCCGTGACTGAAGCTTTCTTT.

This clone was seen a handful of times. This chain connects TRBV7-9 to TRBJ2-2; weak D call: TRBD1 (5 bases). The germline V gene encodes CDR1 SEHNR and CDR2 FQNEAQ (reference sequence). Trimming pared 4 bases from V and 0 bases from J, leaving 9 bases between. The CDR3 is 15 amino acids. The CDR3 region has the DNA TGTGCCAGCAGCTCTCAGGGTACGAACACCGGGGAGCTGTTTTTT. Its translation is CASSSQGTNTGELFF. The complete variable domain, with remaining parts taken from reference TRBV7-9 and TRBJ2-2, reads DTGVSQNPRHKITKRGQNVTFRCDPISEHNRLYWYRQTLGQGPEFLTYFQNEAQLEKSRLLSDRFSAERPKGSFSTLEIQRTEQGDSAMYLCASSSQGTNTGELFFGEGSRLTVL.

J is TRBJ1-3 and V is TRBV2; D is undetermined. The V and J ends lost 2 bases and 0 bases respectively, with 8 bases between them. The CDR3 contains 15 residues. The germline V gene has CDR1 SNHLY and CDR2 FYNNEI. CDR3 DNA: TGTGCCAGCAGTGAAAATCCGTCCTCTGGAAACACCATATATTTT. It is translated as CASSENPSSGNTIYF.

The chain uses TRBV30 and TRBJ1-5; D gene unclear. CDR3 length: 14 amino acids. Germline V gene sequence: CDR1 GTSNPN, CDR2 SVGIG (reference sequence). Trimming took off 2 bases at V and 7 bases at J, with 15 bases between the two ends. CDR3: CAWSPTSGRQPQHF. The CDR3 DNA sequence: TGTGCCTGGAGTCCCACGTCGGGTAGGCAGCCCCAGCATTTT.

This chain uses TRBV27 with TRBJ2-2; 8 bases are shared with TRBD2. Germline lookup yields CDR1 MNHEY and CDR2 SMNVEV (reference sequence). This CDR3 spans 15 amino acids. The junction had 6 bases not matched to a gene; V was cut back by 4 bases and J by 5 bases. CDR3 nucleotides: TGTGCCAGCAGTTCCGGGACTAGGGGGACCGGGGAGCTGTTTTTT. This gives the protein CASSSGTRGTGELFF.

This clone was seen once. This sequence joins TRBV19 and TRBJ2-5; 7 positions match TRBD2. Germline CDR1 LNHDA, CDR2 SQIVND (reference sequence). J lost 5 bases, V lost 5 bases, and 8 bases had no gene match. The CDR3 has 14 residues. CDR3 bases: TGTGCCAGTAGTCCTCGCGGGGGTTTGGAGACCCAGTACTTC. This encodes CASSPRGGLETQYF.

The V gene is TRBV7-9, the J gene TRBJ1-6; D not certain. V shed 1 base and J shed 7 bases, with 5 bases lying between them. The CDR3 consists of 13 residues. The germline gives CDR1 SEHNR, CDR2 FQNEAQ (reference sequence). The CDR3 region is CASSLDLNSPLHF. CDR3 in DNA: TGTGCCAGCAGCTTAGATCTCAATTCACCCCTCCACTTT.

The chain joins TRBV19 to TRBJ1-2; D not certain. V dropped 6 bases and J dropped 2 bases, with 10 bases sitting between them. The CDR3 sequence is 13 residues long. The germline CDR1 and CDR2 sequences are LNHDA and SQIVND (reference sequence). The chain's CDR3 is CASSPTPNYGYTF. Here the CDR3 DNA reads TGTGCCAGTAGCCCGACACCAAACTATGGCTACACCTTC.

V usage is TRBV6-5 and J usage is TRBJ1-2; D is unresolved. Trimming cost V 5 bases and J 0 bases, with 4 bases left between them. Germline V CDR1 and CDR2: MNHEY, SVGAGI. CDR3 length: 12 amino acids. In DNA, the CDR3 is TGTGCCAGCAGTCAAACTAACTATGGCTACACCTTC. Encoded protein: CASSQTNYGYTF.

V is TRBV7-3 and J is TRBJ1-2, with 8 bases lining up with TRBD1. The CDR3 contains 16 residues. V trimming: 4 bases; J trimming: 6 bases; junction bases outside the gene matches: 13. CDR1 is SGHTA and CDR2 is FQGTGA in the germline V gene. CDR3 sequence (DNA): TGTGCCAGCAGCTCAATGACAGGGGTCATCCTGGATGGCTACACCTTC. Protein: CASSSMTGVILDGYTF.

The CDR3 here is CASRLGTEAFF. The CDR3 coding sequence is TGTGCCAGCCGCCTCGGGACTGAAGCTTTCTTT. V and J are TRBV5-6 and TRBJ1-1, with D unclear. This CDR3 is built from 11 residues. V lost 7 bases, J lost 5 bases, and 9 bases lay in between. Germline V lookup: CDR1 SGHDT, CDR2 YYEEEE.

This clone was detected a few times. The chain uses TRBV5-5 and TRBJ1-5; 8 bases are shared with TRBD1. With V trimmed by 4 bases and J by 10 bases, 10 bases remained unmatched. The CDR3 sequence is 14 residues long. Per germline, CDR1 SGHKS and CDR2 YYEKEE (reference sequence). The CDR3 DNA sequence: TGTGCCAGCAGCAATCAGGGGGCAACTGTTCCCCAGCATTTT. Protein product: CASSNQGATVPQHF. The full variable domain, rest sourced from reference TRBV5-5 and TRBJ1-5, is DAGVTQSPTHLIKTRGQQVTLRCSPISGHKSVSWYQQVLGQGPQFIFQYYEKEERGRGNFPDRFSARQFPNYSSELNVNALLLGDSALYLCASSNQGATVPQHFGDGTRLSIL.